Sequencing of this T cell receptor beta chain was carried out in a study of identical twins. Overall study findings and caveats: Zero-insertion analyses were open to partial confounding by invariant MAIT and iNKT cells.

Worth noting for this clonotype: Its antigen is unknown.

Each CDR3 protein gets one entry after TCRdb re-called the 5' RACE reads with MiXCR. The profile shows about 220,000 distinct CDR3 sequences, under 10% of them singletons. The same sample was also studied in work on yellow fever vaccine responses in identical twins.

This TCR came from a woman aged 18-30 years in good health. The sequencing sample was made of memory (CD45RO+) T cells sorted from blood.

CDR3 loop: CASGGLGDANTGELFF. The CDR3 DNA is TGTGCCAGCGGGGGGTTGGGGGATGCGAACACCGGGGAGCTGTTTTTT. J is TRBJ2-2 and V is TRBV28; D possibly corresponds to TRBD2 (6 bases). Germline V gene lookup returns CDR1 MDHEN and CDR2 SYDVKM. V lost 8 bases and J lost 0, with 16 bases in between. The CDR3 consists of 16 residues.